A single sample is the source of the 18 T cell receptor beta chains below, sequenced in a study of cytomegalovirus exposure and HLA in healthy donors. The PCR was carried out with 60 Vbeta primers and 13 Jbeta primers. The protocol was immunoSEQ multiplex PCR, while the TCRdb copy is restricted to in-frame clones and leaves out a portion. The sample yields 200,000 to 250,000 clones, more than 60% seen once. Sequenced sample: PBMCs. These receptor sequences come from a woman aged 25 to 39 in good health and CMV-seronegative.

This clone has a single count. The V call is TRBV19, the J call TRBJ1-2, with 7 bases matching TRBD1. Per the germline V gene, CDR1 is LNHDA and CDR2 is SQIVND (reference sequence). V shed 1 base and J 8 bases; nucleotides not matched to a gene: 7. This CDR3 contains 14 residues. The CDR3 loop is CASSIADRRSGYTF. DNA of the CDR3: TGTGCCAGTAGTATAGCGGACAGGAGATCAGGCTACACCTTC.

The chain uses TRBV30 and TRBJ1-2, with a weak D call TRBD1 (6 bases). Germline CDR1 is GTSNPN and CDR2 is SVGIG (reference sequence). This CDR3 comprises 13 residues. The V end lost 0 bases, the J end lost 4 bases, and 9 bases lay between the germline ends. In nucleotides, the CDR3 is TGTGCCTGGAGTGTAGGGACAATCTATGGCTACACCTTC. Its translation: CAWSVGTIYGYTF.

The CDR3 DNA reads as TGTGCCAGCAGTTCGGAGGGGGCTCATCAGCCCCAGCATTTT. It is translated as CASSSEGAHQPQHF. The chain has TRBV27 and TRBJ1-5; 7 bases map to TRBD1. The CDR3 has 14 residues. Germline CDR1 reads MNHEY; CDR2 reads SMNVEV (reference sequence). The V segment lost 4 bases and the J segment 5 bases; nucleotides outside the gene matches: 5.

This clone is a singleton in its sample. The chain is built from TRBV6-1 and TRBJ1-2; D is uncertain. Germline CDR1 is MNHNS and CDR2 is SASEGT. V lost 3 bases and J lost 4, with 9 bases in between. The CDR3 totals 13 residues. This chain's CDR3 is CASSENSFYGYTF. In DNA, the CDR3 is TGTGCCAGCAGTGAGAACAGCTTCTATGGCTACACCTTC.

The CDR3 protein is CSVDRTPGTELNYGYTF. The CDR3 DNA sequence: TGCAGCGTTGATCGAACTCCTGGGACAGAACTTAACTATGGCTACACCTTC. The V call is TRBV29-1, the J call TRBJ1-2; 7 nucleotides match TRBD1. This CDR3 is 17 amino acids long. Germline trimming cut 3 bases from V and 1 base from J; bases unmatched to any gene: 14. CDR1 SQVTM and CDR2 ANQGSEA come from the germline V gene.

The genes are TRBV7-8 and TRBJ2-5; D remains ambiguous. Trimming took 1 base from V and 4 from J, leaving 13 bases between them. The CDR3 runs to 15 residues. CDR1 is SGHVS, CDR2 FQNEAQ, per germline. The DNA for the CDR3 is TGTGCCAGCAGCTTAGTGCCCCGGCGGCCAGAGACCCAGTACTTC. Amino acids: CASSLVPRRPETQYF.

The gene calls are TRBV7-9 and TRBJ2-5, with 7 bases lining up with TRBD2. The CDR3 totals 14 residues. Germline V gene data show CDR1 as SEHNR and CDR2 as FQNEAQ (reference sequence). The ends lost 0 bases at V and 7 bases at J; junction bases unmatched: 5. The CDR3 DNA reads as TGTGCCAGCAGCTTAGCGGGCCTAGCGGTGACCCAGTACTTC. Amino acids: CASSLAGLAVTQYF.

This rearrangement joins TRBV6-6 to TRBJ1-1; no clear D gene. The germline CDR1 and CDR2 sequences are MNHNY and SVGAGI (reference sequence). The CDR3 has 11 amino acids. The germline V and J ends were trimmed by 8 bases and 5 bases, with 9 bases remaining between them. DNA of the CDR3: TGTGCCAGCGGCGGGAGTACTGAAGCTTTCTTT. As protein: CASGGSTEAFF.

This clone was detected once. The rearrangement joins TRBV9 to TRBJ1-2, with a tentative D call TRBD1 (5 bases). The CDR3 is 14 amino acids. The V end was cut by 0 bases, the J end by 5 bases, with 11 bases between. The germline gives CDR1 SGDLS, CDR2 YYNGEE. CDR3 sequence: CASSVAAGMYGYTF. For the CDR3, the DNA is TGTGCCAGCAGCGTAGCTGCAGGGATGTATGGCTACACCTTC.

This chain links TRBV5-6 with TRBJ2-1; D remains ambiguous. The CDR3 extends over 13 amino acids. Looked up from germline, CDR1 is SGHDT and CDR2 is YYEEEE. The V end was cut by 4 bases, the J end by 3 bases, with 8 bases between. This CDR3 reads CASSTDIYNEQFF. CDR3 sequence (DNA): TGTGCCAGCAGCACAGATATCTACAATGAGCAGTTCTTC. Complete variable domain (other parts from reference TRBV5-6 and TRBJ2-1): DAGVTQSPTHLIKTRGQQVTLRCSPKSGHDTVSWYQQALGQGPQFIFQYYEEEERQRGNFPDRFSGHQFPNYSSELNVNALLLGDSALYLCASSTDIYNEQFFGPGTRLTVL.

This clone was found a few times. The rearrangement uses TRBV11-2 and TRBJ1-1; D is undetermined. CDR1 SGHAT and CDR2 FQNNGV come from the germline V gene. The germline V and J ends were trimmed by 1 base and 5 bases, with 14 bases remaining between them. CDR3 size: 15 residues. The CDR3 DNA sequence: TGTGCCAGCAGCTTAGTTTGGGCCCTGAGTACTGAAGCTTTCTTT. It encodes CASSLVWALSTEAFF.

The chain employs TRBV10-3 and TRBJ2-5; 8 bases are a match to TRBD2. The CDR3 has 12 amino acids. Looked up from germline, CDR1 is ENHRY and CDR2 is SYGVKD. J gave up 11 bases and V 4 bases, and 6 bases lay outside the gene matches. CDR3 DNA sequence: TGTGCCATCAGTGCGGGGGGGCGGGAGCAGTACTTC. It codes for CAISAGGREQYF.

This clone occurred a few times. CDR3 amino acids: CATKGDRDYNEQFF. The CDR3 DNA is TGTGCCACCAAAGGGGACAGGGACTACAATGAGCAGTTCTTC. The rearrangement uses TRBV10-3 and TRBJ2-1, with TRBD1 identical over 9 bases. Trimming removed 10 bases from V and 3 bases from J; junction bases left unmatched: 7. There are 14 residues in the CDR3. Per the germline V gene, CDR1 is ENHRY and CDR2 is SYGVKD.

The V and J genes are TRBV30 and TRBJ2-1; 8 nucleotides agree with TRBD2. This CDR3 comprises 12 residues. Germline lookup yields CDR1 GTSNPN and CDR2 SVGIG (reference sequence). V was pared by 1 base and J by 16 bases, with 9 bases of the junction left unmatched. The DNA of the CDR3 is TGTGCCTGGAGTGCGGGAGGGGGGGCCCCTTTCTTC. Translated, it gives CAWSAGGGAPFF.

This clone has more than one count but fewer than ten. The chain recombines TRBV30 with TRBJ2-3, with D maybe TRBD2 (6 bases). Trimming cost V 7 bases and J 2 bases, with 16 bases left between them. The germline CDR1 and CDR2 sequences are GTSNPN and SVGIG (reference sequence). This CDR3 region has 14 residues. CDR3 sequence: CASRETPYTDTQYF. For the CDR3, the DNA is TGTGCCTCCCGGGAGACGCCTTACACAGATACGCAGTATTTT.

V usage is TRBV27 and J usage is TRBJ1-2; no firm D call. The CDR3 is 13 amino acids. Per the germline V gene, CDR1 is MNHEY and CDR2 is SMNVEV (reference sequence). Trimming took off 8 bases at V and 7 bases at J, with 17 bases between the two ends. Here the CDR3 DNA reads TGTGCCAGCGGAAGACCTCGCTCAGGTGGCTACACCTTC. It is translated as CASGRPRSGGYTF.

The gene calls are TRBV9 and TRBJ2-3, with D maybe TRBD1 (8 bases). Trimming took off 0 bases at V and 4 bases at J, with 12 bases between the two ends. The germline CDR1 and CDR2 sequences are SGDLS and YYNGEE. This CDR3 spans 15 amino acids. CDR3 sequence: CASSVATGGADTQYF. The CDR3 bases are TGTGCCAGCAGCGTAGCTACAGGGGGGGCAGATACGCAGTATTTT.

This clone has a single count. The chain combines TRBV4-2 with TRBJ2-1; 8 nucleotides match TRBD2. J lost 7 bases, V lost 7 bases, and 9 bases had no gene match. The CDR3 runs 14 residues. Germline V gives CDR1 LGHNA, CDR2 YNFKEQ. CDR3 bases: TGTGCCAGCAATGCGGGAGGCGGGGCGAATGAGCAGTTCTTC. The encoded protein is CASNAGGGANEQFF.